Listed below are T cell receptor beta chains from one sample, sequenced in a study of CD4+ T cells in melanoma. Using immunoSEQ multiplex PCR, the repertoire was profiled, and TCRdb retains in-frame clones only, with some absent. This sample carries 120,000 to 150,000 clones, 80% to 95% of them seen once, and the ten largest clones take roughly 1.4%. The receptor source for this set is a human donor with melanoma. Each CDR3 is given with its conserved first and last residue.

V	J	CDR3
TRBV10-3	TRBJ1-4	CAISESLSRRGRGELFF
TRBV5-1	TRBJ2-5	CASSPGAVKETQYF
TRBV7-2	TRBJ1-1	CASSFTGGGYTEAFF
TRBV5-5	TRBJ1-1	CASFPVGGSSAEAFF
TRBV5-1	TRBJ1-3	CASSLGADGNTIYF
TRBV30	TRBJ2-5	CAWREPGQQETQYF
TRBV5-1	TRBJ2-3	CASSVRDISTDTQYF
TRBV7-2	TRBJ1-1	CASSTERGREAFF
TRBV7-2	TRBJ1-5	CASSFGMGIDQPQHF
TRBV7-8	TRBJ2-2	CASSRIGGSNTGELFF
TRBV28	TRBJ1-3	CASSLPRTRVLDSGNTIYF
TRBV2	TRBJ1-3	CARGSGGAGNTIYF
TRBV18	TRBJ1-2	CASSPSRANYGYTF
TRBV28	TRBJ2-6	CASMTGSDGANVLTF
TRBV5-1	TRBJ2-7	CASSAGTGGLEQYF
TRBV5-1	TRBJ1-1	CASSSAGTRNTEAFF
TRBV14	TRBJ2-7	CASSRPGVGSYEQYF
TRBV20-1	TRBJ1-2	CSANIGGGYTF
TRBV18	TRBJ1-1	CASSPLGTGGSATEAFF
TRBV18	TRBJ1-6	CASSPSGDYSPLHF
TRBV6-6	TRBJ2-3	CASRGLAGGTDTQYF
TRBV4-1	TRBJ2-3	CASSQDQGADTQYF
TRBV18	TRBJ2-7	CASSVDRAYEQYF
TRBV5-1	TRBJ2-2	CASSLVPGSNTGELFF
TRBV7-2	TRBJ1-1	CASSFQGVGTEAFF
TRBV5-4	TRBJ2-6	CASRLQGSGANVLTF
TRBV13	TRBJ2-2	CASSTLRGELFF
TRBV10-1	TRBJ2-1	CASKSTTAGDEQFF
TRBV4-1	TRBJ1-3	CASSQGDNSGNTIYF
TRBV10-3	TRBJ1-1	CAISEFGGMNTEAFF
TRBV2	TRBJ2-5	CASSEATGESETQYF
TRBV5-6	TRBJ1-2	CASSEYTGYGYTF
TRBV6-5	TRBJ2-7	CASTDRTYEQYF
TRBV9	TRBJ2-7	CASSSGGGAYYEQYF
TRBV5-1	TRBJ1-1	CASSPSGGDRSTEAFF
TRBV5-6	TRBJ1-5	CASSWWGRRNQPQHF
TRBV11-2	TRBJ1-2	CASSLVLGDGYTF
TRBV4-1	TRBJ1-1	CASSHLVKISEAFF
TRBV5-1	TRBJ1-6	CASSFEGYNSPLHF
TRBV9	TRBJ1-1	CASSVAVKEVGDTEAFF
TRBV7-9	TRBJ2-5	CASSYGQGPWETQYF
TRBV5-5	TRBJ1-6	CASSLFYGNSPLHF
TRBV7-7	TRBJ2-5	CASSGRVLETQYF
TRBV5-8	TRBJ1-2	CASSSVGGSYTF
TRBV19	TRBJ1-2	CASRMTGQGYTF
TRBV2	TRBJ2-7	CASSGMSGTEQYF
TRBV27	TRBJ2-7	CASSFSEGREQYF
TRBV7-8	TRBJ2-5	CASSLGSGGPPAQYF